This passage covers 23 T cell receptor beta chains from one sample sequenced in a study of blood T cell repertoires in COVID-19. Clones were sequenced by immunoSEQ multiplex PCR, and TCRdb holds only the in-frame ones, with some missing. The data contain some 270,000 clones, about nine tenths of them singletons. The sample was peripheral blood. These receptors were obtained from a middle-aged man with active or convalescent COVID-19.

V is TRBV5-1 and J is TRBJ1-1; TRBD1 matches at 7 bases. After removal of 2 bases from V and 5 bases from J, the junction contained 9 bases not matched to a gene. This CDR3 has 15 amino acids. The germline V gene has CDR1 SGHRS and CDR2 YFSETQ. DNA of the CDR3: TGCGCCAGCAGCTTCAACAGACAGGGTAGGACTGAAGCTTTCTTT. It yields the protein CASSFNRQGRTEAFF.

The rearrangement joins TRBV10-2 to TRBJ1-5; no firm D call. The CDR3 spans 13 residues. The germline V and J ends were trimmed by 2 bases and 9 bases, with 11 bases remaining between them. Germline lookup yields CDR1 WSHSY and CDR2 SAAADI. The CDR3 bases are TGCGCCAGCAGTGAGGAGCCGGGTTGGCCCCAGCATTTT. As protein: CASSEEPGWPQHF.

The V gene is TRBV7-9, the J gene TRBJ1-5; 7 nucleotides line up with TRBD1. J gave up 7 bases and V 1 base, and 10 bases lay outside the gene matches. Germline values: CDR1 SEHNR, CDR2 FQNEAQ (reference sequence). The CDR3 is made up of 16 amino acids. CDR3 DNA sequence: TGTGCCAGCAGCTTAGAAGGGGACAGCGGTCGGCAGCCCCAGCATTTT. Amino acid sequence: CASSLEGDSGRQPQHF.

The chain uses TRBV5-4 and TRBJ1-4; 7 nucleotides agree with TRBD1. Looked up from germline, CDR1 is SGHNT and CDR2 is YYREEE (reference sequence). V shed 4 bases, J shed 0 bases, and the junction held 15 bases outside the gene matches. The CDR3 loop spans 19 amino acids. The CDR3 nucleotides are TGTGCCAGCAGCCGTGGGCGTGACAGGGCGACTCCAACTAATGAAAAACTGTTTTTT. This translates into CASSRGRDRATPTNEKLFF.

This rearrangement joins TRBV12-3 or TRBV12-4 to TRBJ2-7; D is possibly TRBD2 (5 bases). This CDR3 spans 11 amino acids. V lost 6 bases, J lost 6 bases, and 9 bases lay in between. The DNA for the CDR3 is TGTGCCAGCAGACTAGAAGGCGAGCAGTACTTC. Its translation is CASRLEGEQYF.

This chain connects TRBV7-8 to TRBJ2-2, with 8 nucleotides matching TRBD1. Germline V gene sequence: CDR1 SGHVS, CDR2 FQNEAQ. The CDR3 runs to 18 residues. The J segment lost 3 bases and the V segment lost 6 bases, leaving 15 bases of the junction unmatched. CDR3 amino acids: CASRQDRALFVDTGELFF. CDR3 DNA: TGTGCCAGCAGGCAGGACAGGGCGCTTTTCGTGGACACCGGGGAGCTGTTTTTT.

The chain uses TRBV10-3 and TRBJ1-2; 9 bases are a match to TRBD1. V dropped 8 bases and J dropped 0; count of bases not matched to a gene: 13. The CDR3 is made up of 17 amino acids. Germline V gene data show CDR1 as ENHRY and CDR2 as SYGVKD. CDR3 bases: TGTGCCATCCCTTCCCGGACAGGGGAGGGGGCTAACTATGGCTACACCTTC. Its translation is CAIPSRTGEGANYGYTF.

The CDR3 loop is CATLSSGGYEQYF. As DNA, the CDR3 is TGTGCCACCCTATCTAGCGGAGGCTACGAGCAGTACTTC. V is TRBV2 and J is TRBJ2-7, with TRBD2 matching 7 bases. V gave up 10 bases and J gave up 3 bases; unmatched junction bases: 9. This CDR3 is 13 amino acids long. Per germline, CDR1 SNHLY and CDR2 FYNNEI. The complete variable domain, with remaining parts taken from reference TRBV2 and TRBJ2-7, reads EPEVTQTPSHQVTQMGQEVILRCVPISNHLYFYWYRQILGQKVEFLVSFYNNEISEKSEIFDDQFSVERPDGSNFTLKIRSTKLEDSAMYFCATLSSGGYEQYFGPGTRLTVT.

The rearrangement links TRBV10-1 to TRBJ2-7, with 7 bases identical to TRBD1. The CDR3 consists of 11 residues. Germline V gene lookup returns CDR1 WNHNN and CDR2 SYGVQD (reference sequence). The V gene end was trimmed by 8 bases and the J gene end by 5 bases; junction bases not matched to a gene: 3. CDR3 sequence (DNA): TGCGCCAGCGGGGACAGCCACGAGCAGTACTTC. Translating it yields CASGDSHEQYF.

The rearrangement joins TRBV10-1 to TRBJ1-2, with 9 bases identical to TRBD1. Germline lookup yields CDR1 WNHNN and CDR2 SYGVQD (reference sequence). CDR3 size: 16 residues. With V trimmed by 0 bases and J by 4 bases, 6 bases remained unmatched. CDR3 sequence reads: CASSESGDRDFYGYTF. In DNA form, the CDR3 reads TGCGCCAGCAGTGAGTCCGGGGACAGGGATTTCTATGGCTACACCTTC.

The chain employs TRBV19 and TRBJ2-5; D possibly corresponds to TRBD2 (5 bases). The ends were cut back, 3 bases at V and 3 bases at J, with 8 bases in the middle. Germline CDR1 reads LNHDA; CDR2 reads SQIVND (reference sequence). The CDR3 spans 13 residues. The CDR3 DNA reads as TGTGCCAGTAGTATCGGTAGCGAAGAGACCCAGTACTTC. Translation: CASSIGSEETQYF.

The chain couples TRBV28 to TRBJ1-2; D unclear. V was pared by 6 bases and J by 3 bases, with 8 bases between. CDR3 length: 12 residues. Germline CDR1 reads MDHEN; CDR2 reads SYDVKM. CDR3 amino acids: CASRSFDYGYTF. In DNA form, the CDR3 reads TGTGCCAGCAGGTCCTTTGACTATGGCTACACCTTC.

The chain uses TRBV11-3 and TRBJ2-2; TRBD2 aligns across 15 bases. The CDR3 consists of 20 residues. V was pared by 4 bases and J by 6 bases, with 15 bases of the junction left unmatched. CDR1 is SGHNT, CDR2 YENEEA, per germline. The CDR3 DNA reads TGTGCCAGCAGCTCTGGAGGGACTAGCGGGAGGACGGGAGCCGCCGGGGAGCTGTTTTTT. This codes for CASSSGGTSGRTGAAGELFF.

This clone was picked up a small number of times. The V gene is TRBV2, the J gene TRBJ1-5; D gene unclear. The CDR3 sequence is 15 residues long. The germline CDR1 and CDR2 sequences are SNHLY and FYNNEI. V lost 3 bases to trimming and J lost 1 base, with 10 bases between them. DNA for the CDR3: TGTGCCAGCAGTGACGAGCTTCTGAGCAATCAGCCCCAGCATTTT. This codes for CASSDELLSNQPQHF.

The chain couples TRBV6-5 to TRBJ1-1; maybe TRBD1 (5 bases). This CDR3 region has 16 residues. Germline V gene data show CDR1 as MNHEY and CDR2 as SVGAGI. V shed 4 bases and J shed 0 bases, with 15 bases lying between them. CDR3 sequence (DNA): TGTGCCAGCAGTTCAAGGGACGGGGGAATGAACACTGAAGCTTTCTTT. Translated, it gives CASSSRDGGMNTEAFF.

The chain recombines TRBV3-1 (or the pseudogene TRBV3-2) with TRBJ2-7, with D uncertain. Germline CDR1 reads LGHDT; CDR2 reads YNNKEL (reference sequence). Deletions cut 1 base from V and 6 bases from J, with 16 bases between. The CDR3 has 15 amino acids. The CDR3 sequence: CASSQVGQAIIEQYF. CDR3 nucleotides: TGTGCCAGCAGCCAAGTTGGGCAGGCTATCATCGAGCAGTACTTC.

The J gene is TRBJ1-2, the V gene TRBV28; no clear D gene. From germline, CDR1 is MDHEN and CDR2 SYDVKM. Trimming left V 2 bases short and J 12 bases short, with 22 bases between. The CDR3 contains 15 residues. The CDR3 nucleotides read TGTGCCAGCAGTTTAGACCAACGGACTGCTTCCTCAGACACCTTC. Protein sequence: CASSLDQRTASSDTF.

This chain uses TRBV5-6 with TRBJ2-1, with TRBD2 matching 10 bases. V gave up 2 bases and J gave up 3 bases; unmatched junction bases: 2. CDR3 length equals 15 residues. Germline lookup yields CDR1 SGHDT and CDR2 YYEEEE. The CDR3, as DNA: TGTGCCAGCAGCTTTAGGACTAGCGGCTACAATGAGCAGTTCTTC. Amino acid sequence: CASSFRTSGYNEQFF.

The rearrangement links TRBV2 to TRBJ1-3; weak D call: TRBD1 (5 bases). Trimming took off 11 bases at V and 1 base at J, with 24 bases between the two ends. CDR1 is SNHLY, CDR2 FYNNEI, per germline. The CDR3 totals 17 residues. For the CDR3, the DNA is TGTGCCCTACTGGGGGACTCCAGCCTCAGATCTGGAAACACCATATATTTT. Translation: CALLGDSSLRSGNTIYF.

Of note for this clone: Other DNA sequences within the sample encode an identical CDR3. The V and J genes are TRBV5-1 and TRBJ2-5; 14 nucleotides match TRBD2. The trim removed 4 bases at V and 1 base at J, leaving 3 bases unmatched. CDR1 SGHRS and CDR2 YFSETQ come from the germline V gene. CDR3 length: 16 residues. The CDR3 region has the DNA TGCGCCAGCAGCCTGGGACTAGCGGGGGCCCAAGAGACCCAGTACTTC. Translation gives CASSLGLAGAQETQYF.

The chain has TRBV5-1 and TRBJ2-3; 7 bases are a match to TRBD2. The junction had 9 bases not matched to a gene; V was cut back by 0 bases and J by 5 bases. This CDR3 contains 16 residues. The germline V gene has CDR1 SGHRS and CDR2 YFSETQ. CDR3 nucleotide sequence: TGCGCCAGCAGCTTGGGGTTACTGGCGGGAGAAGATACGCAGTATTTT. Translation gives CASSLGLLAGEDTQYF.

The chain employs TRBV24-1 and TRBJ1-1; tentatively, D is TRBD1 (6 bases). Per the germline V gene, CDR1 is KGHDR and CDR2 is SFDVKD. V was cut by 2 bases and J by 7 bases, with 7 bases left in between. The CDR3 spans 12 residues. DNA for the CDR3: TGTGCCACCAGTGATTCGGACAGTGAAGCTTTCTTT. It translates to CATSDSDSEAFF.

This chain joins TRBV5-4 and TRBJ2-5, with 10 positions matching TRBD2. J lost 4 bases, V lost 0 bases, and 3 bases had no gene match. CDR1 is SGHNT and CDR2 is YYREEE in the germline V gene (reference sequence). The CDR3 sequence is 15 residues long. For the CDR3, the DNA is TGTGCCAGCAGCTTGGGGGGACTAGCGCCAGAGACCCAGTACTTC. Amino acids: CASSLGGLAPETQYF. The complete variable domain, with remaining parts taken from reference TRBV5-4 and TRBJ2-5, reads ETGVTQSPTHLIKTRGQQVTLRCSSQSGHNTVSWYQQALGQGPQFIFQYYREEENGRGNFPPRFSGLQFPNYSSELNVNALELDDSALYLCASSLGGLAPETQYFGPGTRLLVL.